This is a list of T cell receptor beta chains from one sample in a study of T cell repertoires in cytomegalovirus infection. One entry per CDR3 protein results from TCRdb running MiXCR on the reads. This sample has almost 550,000 distinct CDR3 sequences, with 15% to 20% found just once. Sequences were obtained from CD8+ T cells from PBMCs. These receptors were obtained from a human donor in good health (CMV status not recorded). Some clones in this sample may be carry-over from other donors' samples. Both conserved end residues are part of each CDR3. The D gene is left open where the match is weak. Expanded clones are given a class, and other clones once, few, many or no size at all.

size	D	V	J	DNA	CDR3
many	NA	TRBV5-1	TRBJ2-7	TGTGCCAGCAGCTTAGACATTTCCTACGAGCAGTACTTC	CASSLDISYEQYF
NA	NA	TRBV27	TRBJ1-1	TGTGCCAGCACCCGATTACCGAACACTGAAGCTTTCTTT	CASTRLPNTEAFF
NA	TRBD2	TRBV19	TRBJ2-5	TGTGCCAGTAGTATAATTCTAGCGGGGGGGCGAGAGACCCAGTACTTC	CASSIILAGGRETQYF
NA	NA	TRBV5-6	TRBJ2-7	TGTGCCAGCAGCCCGGCGGTCTCCCGCTACGAGCAGTACTTC	CASSPAVSRYEQYF
NA	NA	TRBV19	TRBJ1-1	TGTGCCAGTAGTATCATGGGCGCGAACACTGAAGCTTTCTTT	CASSIMGANTEAFF
few	NA	TRBV6-5	TRBJ2-2	TGTGCCAGCTGGCGGGCCACCGGGGAGCTGTTTTTT	CASWRATGELFF
few	TRBD1	TRBV5-1	TRBJ2-5	TGCGCCAGCAGCTCTAGACAGGGAGCGGAGACCCAGTACTTC	CASSSRQGAETQYF
few	TRBD2	TRBV28	TRBJ2-1	TGTGCCAGCAGTTTTTGGGGGGGGGGGGGAGGGCCGAGTTACAATGAGCAGTTCTTC	CASSFWGGGGGPSYNEQFF
few	NA	TRBV6-1	TRBJ1-5	TGTGCCAGCAGTGCGGCAGGGGCGAGTCAGCCCCAGCATTTT	CASSAAGASQPQHF
NA	TRBD2	TRBV19	TRBJ2-1	TGTGCCAGTAGTGCCCGGGGGGGCTCCTACAATGAGCAGTTCTTC	CASSARGGSYNEQFF
NA	NA	TRBV28	TRBJ2-2	TGTGCCAGCAGTCTGCCGGCCGGGACCTCGCTTGTTGGGGAGCTGTTTTTT	CASSLPAGTSLVGELFF
many	NA	TRBV7-9	TRBJ1-4	TGTGCCACCCTGGGGGGGGAAAAACTGTTTTTT	CATLGGEKLFF
NA	TRBD2	TRBV6-2/TRBV6-3	TRBJ2-7	TGTGCCAGCAGTTACCCCCATAGCGGGACATCCTTCGACGAGCAGTACTTC	CASSYPHSGTSFDEQYF
many	NA	TRBV29-1	TRBJ2-7	TGCAGCGTTGTATCGTCCCCCCAACATCAGCTGACCTACGAGCAGTACTTC	CSVVSSPQHQLTYEQYF
many	NA	TRBV4-2	TRBJ2-6	TGTGCCAGCAGCCAAAAACTAAGCTCTGGGGCCAACGTCCTGACTTTC	CASSQKLSSGANVLTF
NA	TRBD2	TRBV4-2	TRBJ2-1	TGTGCCAGCAGCCTCTTTCCTGGACTAGCGGCTACTTACAATGAGCAGTTCTTC	CASSLFPGLAATYNEQFF
NA	NA	TRBV15	TRBJ1-2	TGTGCCACGACTGTCCCCAACTATGGCTACACCTTC	CATTVPNYGYTF
few	NA	TRBV29-1	TRBJ1-2	TGCAGCGTTGCGGGACACCAGCTGGCTAACTATGGCTACACCTTC	CSVAGHQLANYGYTF
NA	NA	TRBV7-9	TRBJ2-2	TGTGCCAGCAGCTTAATAGGCGGGGAGCTGTTTTTT	CASSLIGGELFF
few	NA	TRBV5-1	TRBJ1-5	TGCGCCAGCAGCTTGGCCGGGGCCCCCAATCAGCCCCAGCATTTT	CASSLAGAPNQPQHF